Listed below are T cell receptor beta chains from one sample, sequenced in a study of glioma-infiltrating T cells after dendritic cell vaccination. Clones were sequenced by immunoSEQ multiplex PCR, and TCRdb holds only the in-frame ones, with some missing. The sample has 40,000 or so clones; 82% are singletons. The sequences come from blood, collected before dendritic cell vaccination. All receptors come from a human donor with glioblastoma. Both conserved end residues are part of each CDR3. A clone size is listed for some rows: how often the clone was seen (once, few, many), or a class if it is expanded.

clone_size j_call v_call cdr3_aa
NA TRBJ2-3 TRBV9 CASSGLYADTQYF
NA TRBJ2-7 TRBV11-2 CASSFGGSYEQYF
NA TRBJ1-1 TRBV11-2 CASSTGQGTEAFF
NA TRBJ2-3 TRBV5-3 CARSFVVDLDTQYF
NA TRBJ1-1 TRBV10-1 CASSAMGQDEAFF
NA TRBJ1-4 TRBV2 CASIRLGATNEKLFF
once TRBJ2-5 TRBV9 CASSARLVPGETQYF
NA TRBJ2-1 TRBV29-1 CSVESPSYNEQFF
few TRBJ1-5 TRBV5-1 CASSPGQGSNQPQHF
NA TRBJ2-4 TRBV6-5 CASSYSGLAKNIQYF
NA TRBJ1-1 TRBV19 CASTLRGTGGEAFF
NA TRBJ1-5 TRBV19 CASSIRRTRYSNQPQHF
NA TRBJ1-2 TRBV6-5 CASSQTWDRGYGYTF
NA TRBJ1-6 TRBV4-2 CASSQGSTGRNSPLHF
NA TRBJ2-1 TRBV21-1 CASSKRAGGRGEQFF
NA TRBJ2-4 TRBV4-1 CASSHSPGTYKNIQYF
NA TRBJ2-7 TRBV5-5 CASSLKAAGRSYEQYF
once TRBJ2-7 TRBV19 CASSGQGASYEQYF
NA TRBJ2-7 TRBV4-2 CASSQFGGGGSYEQYF
NA TRBJ1-5 TRBV2 CASSEHQGGIQPQHF
NA TRBJ1-4 TRBV4-2 CASSQDRGADRVRTEKLFF
NA TRBJ1-2 TRBV6-1 CASSGLTGGNGYTF
NA TRBJ2-1 TRBV11-1 CASSSETGGDEQFF
NA TRBJ2-1 TRBV7-3 CASSLRGGGAGNEQFF
NA TRBJ1-4 TRBV7-3 CASSLTSDGTGRNEKLFF
NA TRBJ1-6 TRBV19 CASTTESSYNSPLHF
NA TRBJ2-5 TRBV18 CASSPTTSGVQETQYF
NA TRBJ2-1 TRBV27 CASSYGGPYNEQFF
NA TRBJ2-5 TRBV9 CASSSNPLAGGPFQYF
NA TRBJ2-7 TRBV5-1 CASSPRTGGYEQYF
NA TRBJ2-1 TRBV11-2 CASSLTGLSYNEQFF
NA TRBJ2-7 TRBV4-3 CASSQIWGTGSDEQYF
NA TRBJ1-3 TRBV7-6 CASSLKAIQGIVGNTIYF
once TRBJ2-7 TRBV27 CASSWLGGSEEQYF
NA NA TRBV5-1 CASSSGQGSYEQYF
NA TRBJ1-2 TRBV7-2 CASDREASNYGYTF
NA TRBJ2-7 TRBV7-9 CASSTRTGVSYEQYF
NA TRBJ2-3 TRBV7-9 CASSATSGGSTDTQYF
NA TRBJ2-4 TRBV7-3 CASSDSENIQYF
few TRBJ1-2 TRBV30 CAWSARLDRANYGYTF
NA TRBJ2-7 TRBV19 CASSISGASSYEQYF
NA TRBJ2-6 TRBV7-9 CASSLGTGVPSGANVLTF
NA TRBJ2-5 TRBV6-9 CARHPLAGPLQETQYF
NA TRBJ2-5 TRBV5-1 CASSLAAGEETQYF
few TRBJ2-1 TRBV27 CASRSLGQASNEQFF
once TRBJ1-4 TRBV6-1 CASSEYRTNEKLFF
NA TRBJ2-2 TRBV12-5 CASGLLQGTTGELFF